This TCR beta chain derives from a study of T cell responses to AZD1222 COVID-19 vaccine (dated by TCRdb to the early 2020s). Background on the whole study: A total of approximately 230 trial participants underwent TCR sequencing, of whom about 210 received two doses of AZD1222 and 26 received two doses of the MenACWY control vaccine. Enrollment into the trials was organized by age into subgroups of 18-55, 56-69 and 70-plus years, and those subgroups contained roughly 140, 27 and 60 TCR-sequenced participants, respectively.

Beyond this particular receptor, the publication reports: After two AZD1222 doses, spike-specific TCR breadth and depth were significantly higher than at day 0 and than in MenACWY recipients. The vaccine-associated CD4 TCRs covered the entire spike protein, and the dominant responses fell in regions 160-218 and 743-854. The 56-69-year group was small, and its depth increase did not reach significance, likely because of low power. No day 14 peak-response samples were available, so repertoires were characterized only after the peak T cell response. Epitopes outside the regions mutated in the B.1.351 and B.1.1.7 variants were reportedly recognized by nearly half of the unique spike-specific TCRs. Conclusions about previously exposed vaccinees are limited because only six or seven AZD1222 recipients were SARS-CoV-2 seropositive at baseline. Participants were mostly white British, with more females than males. The authors suggested clonal diversity may have been underestimated.

As for this clone: There is no known antigen for this receptor. There are no base qualities to consult, and no much larger clone falls within one base.

This specimen's time point label, interpreted: about 28 days (+/-7) after the second vaccine dose. AZD1222 recipients given second doses at about 4 weeks or at about 12 weeks were pooled, since spike-specific TCR depth and breadth were not found to differ between the two schedules. Vaccinee samples came from UK trials COV001 and COV002, including a single-blind randomized controlled phase 2/3 trial of AZD1222 (ChAdOx1 nCoV-19) in healthy adults. For TCRbeta chain sequencing, PBMC samples were collected from trial participants at day 0 and at day 28 after the second dose. The CDR3 regions of human TCRbeta chains were subjected to immunosequencing. Per the source publication's procedure: TCRs in the repertoires were compared against a reference library of SARS-CoV-2-specific TCRs that had been generated with the MIRA antigen-specificity platform. Breadth was defined as the fraction of unique TCRs that were SARS-CoV-2-associated. Depth was defined as the fraction of total T cells that were SARS-CoV-2-associated. Using the MIRA data, every spike-specific TCR was mapped to the spike region that the TCR reacted to and assigned to either a CD4 or a CD8 class. Log10-transformed breadth and depth values were compared by one-way ANOVA with Sidak's multiple comparisons tests. Entries here come from immuneACCESS through TCRdb and include only in-frame sequences with V and J called. Some clones fail to appear in such tables; in the studies checked, an unresolved V gene covers under half of the shortfall, and the cause of the remainder is unknown. That table is the source of V, J and clone size, and D and trimming were worked out from the DNA. The table for this sample lists fewer than 130,000 clones; 80% to 95% of them were counted only once. The top ten clonotypes cover 2% to 2.5% of the sample.

The origin of this receptor is an adult who received the AZD1222 COVID-19 vaccine. The specimen was peripheral blood, collected 28 days after the second AZD1222 dose.

The bases read TGTGCCGTCGGGAGCTCCTACAATGAGCAGTTCTTC. Its protein reads: CAVGSSYNEQFF. This chain is built from TRBV3-1 (or the pseudogene TRBV3-2) and TRBJ2-1; 6 matching bases give a weak D call of TRBD2. From cysteine to phenylalanine, the CDR3 is 12 amino acids long. The sequence is cut down to CDR3 DNA, 36 bases in frame from base 1. Trimming removed 11 bases from V and 0 bases from J, leaving 8 bases between the germline ends. Looking up the germline V gene (reference sequence) yields CDR1 LGHDT and CDR2 YNNKEL.